The entry below describes one T cell receptor (beta chain). Its specificity is unknown. The sample originates from a study of cytomegalovirus exposure and HLA in healthy donors. General study points: Some highly shared sequence variants likely arose as a pipeline artifact. The study labeled 150 to 200 TCR beta chains cytomegalovirus-associated. Reports indicated that the classifier achieved high specificity and sensitivity in diagnosing cytomegalovirus status.

Use of 60 Vbeta and 13 Jbeta primers characterized the PCR. Profiled with immunoSEQ multiplex PCR; TCRdb holds only in-frame clones, not every one. The table lists around 150,000 clones, roughly 76% of them singletons. The V gene end was trimmed by 4 bases and the J gene end by 7 bases; junction bases not matched to a gene: 8. Germline values: CDR1 SEHNR, CDR2 FQNEAQ (reference sequence). The CDR3 sequence is 15 residues long. Sequenced input: PBMCs. The chain links TRBV7-9 to TRBJ2-1, with 9 bases aligning to TRBD2. This clonotype was obtained from a human donor in good health. In nucleotides, the CDR3 is TGTGCCAGCAGCTCAAGAGCGGGGGGTCTGAATGAGCAGTTCTTC. This gives the protein CASSSRAGGLNEQFF.